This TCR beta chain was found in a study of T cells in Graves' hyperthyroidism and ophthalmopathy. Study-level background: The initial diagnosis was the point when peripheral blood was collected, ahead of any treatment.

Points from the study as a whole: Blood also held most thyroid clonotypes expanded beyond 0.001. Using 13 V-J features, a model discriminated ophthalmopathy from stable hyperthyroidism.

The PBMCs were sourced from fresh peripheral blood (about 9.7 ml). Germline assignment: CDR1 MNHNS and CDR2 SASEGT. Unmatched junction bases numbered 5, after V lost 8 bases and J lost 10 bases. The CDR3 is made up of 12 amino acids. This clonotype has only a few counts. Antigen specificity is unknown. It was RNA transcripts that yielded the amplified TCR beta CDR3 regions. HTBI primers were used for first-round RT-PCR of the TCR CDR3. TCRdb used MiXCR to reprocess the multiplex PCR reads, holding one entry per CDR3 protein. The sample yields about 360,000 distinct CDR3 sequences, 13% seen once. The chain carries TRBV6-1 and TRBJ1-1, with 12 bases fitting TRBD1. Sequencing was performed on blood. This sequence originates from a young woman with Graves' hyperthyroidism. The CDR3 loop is CASGDRGRGAFF. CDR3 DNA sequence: TGTGCCAGCGGGGACAGGGGGCGCGGAGCTTTCTTT.